A single sample gave rise to the 18 T cell receptor delta chains below, sequenced in a study of fetal and pediatric gammadelta thymocytes. TCRdb repeated clone calling on the reads with CATT. The data show 1,100 or so delta-chain clones, with around 34% seen just once and less than 7.5% held by the top ten. The sample consisted of non-Vgamma9Vdelta2 gamma-delta T cells from the thymus. Subset meaning: CD3+gammadeltaTCR+ thymocytes not co-expressing Vgamma9 and Vdelta2. Source of these receptors: a child who underwent cardiac surgery and was recorded as healthy.

By sample fraction, this clone is medium-sized. The chain carries TRDV1 and TRDJ3; no reliable D call. The V end lost 1 base, the J end lost 2 bases, and 24 bases lay between the germline ends. Germline loops: CDR1 TSWWSYY, CDR2 QGS. This CDR3 contains 22 residues. The CDR3 reads CALGERPQPSYRITWDTRQMFF. As DNA, the CDR3 is TGTGCTCTTGGGGAACGTCCCCAACCCTCATACCGAATAACCTGGGACACCCGACAGATGTTTTTC.

By share of the sample, this clone is medium-sized (0.01 to 0.1%). The chain carries TRDV1 and TRDJ1; 8 nucleotides agree with TRDD3. Germline-derived CDR1 and CDR2 are TSWWSYY and QGS. V was clipped by 1 base and J by 0 bases; unmatched bases: 37. This CDR3 comprises 27 residues. The CDR3 reads CALGERLGPTETLTGGHNGGYTDKLIF. The DNA for the CDR3 is TGTGCTCTTGGGGAACGCCTGGGACCTACCGAGACACTTACTGGGGGTCACAACGGAGGTTACACCGATAAACTCATCTTT.

This clone is deemed large. Additional DNA sequences in this sample encode the identical CDR3. V gene TRDV1 combines with J gene TRDJ1; TRDD3 matches 11 bases. CDR1 is TSWWSYY, CDR2 QGS, per germline. Germline trimming cut 6 bases from V and 0 bases from J; bases unmatched to any gene: 18. This CDR3 spans 20 amino acids. CDR3 sequence: CALGVRIYLVGDTYTDKLIF. The DNA for the CDR3 is TGTGCTCTTGGTGTACGAATCTATTTAGTGGGGGATACGTACACCGATAAACTCATCTTT.

Note on this clone: Since a much larger clone is just one base distant, this may be a read error. V usage is TRDV1 and J usage is TRDJ1; the D gene is possibly TRDD3 (6 bases). This CDR3 region has 13 residues. Looked up from germline, CDR1 is TSWWSYY and CDR2 is QGS. The DNA of the CDR3 is TGTGCTCCTGGGGAACCGAAGTGGGGCAAACTCATCTTT. Translated: CAPGEPKWGKLIF.

Within the sample, this clone is medium-sized. This rearrangement joins TRDV1 to TRDJ1, with 10 nucleotides matching TRDD3. This CDR3 spans 20 amino acids. Germline V gene lookup returns CDR1 TSWWSYY and CDR2 QGS. With V trimmed by 1 base and J by 1 base, 15 bases remained unmatched. The CDR3 spells CALGERLSRTGGWVTDKLIF. CDR3 nucleotide sequence: TGTGCTCTTGGGGAACGACTATCCCGTACTGGGGGATGGGTCACCGATAAACTCATCTTT.

As to this clone: Since a much larger clone is just one base distant, this may be a read error. This chain connects TRDV1 to TRDJ4, with 12 bases identical to TRDD3. Germline trimming cut 9 bases from V and 8 bases from J; bases unmatched to any gene: 19. The CDR3 is 16 amino acids. CDR1 is TSWWSYY and CDR2 is QGS in the germline V gene. CDR3 region: CALQRRRYWGIQALIF. For the CDR3, the DNA is TGTGCTCTCCAAAGGCGGAGGTACTGGGGGATACAAGCGCTGATCTTT.

This clone was picked up a small number of times. A much larger clone lies a single base off, so this may be a read error. This sequence joins TRDV1 and TRDJ1; D is undetermined. V gave up 1 base and J gave up 1 base, with 16 bases separating them. Germline lookup yields CDR1 TSWWSYY and CDR2 QGS. This CDR3 has 17 residues. The CDR3 here is CALGEQGPHSATDKLIF. CDR3 DNA: TGTGCTCTTGGGGAACAGGGGCCCCACTCAGCCACCGATAAACTCATCTTT.

About this clone itself: A read error may be the cause here, since a much bigger clone is one base away. Within the sample, other DNA sequences also encode this same CDR3. The chain links TRDV1 to TRDJ1; D tentatively fits TRDD2 or TRDD3 (5 bases each). V was clipped by 6 bases and J by 0 bases, with 23 bases between them. Germline V gene lookup returns CDR1 TSWWSYY and CDR2 QGS. This CDR3 spans 18 amino acids. CDR3 amino acids: CALGEFQPYPGYTDKLIF. CDR3 nucleotides: TGTGCTCTTGGAGAATTCCAGCCCTACCCTGGGTACACCGATAAACTCATCTTT.

Points on this clone: A much larger clone differs from this one at a single base, so this may be a read error. Other DNA sequences from this sample encode an identical CDR3 as well. The chain has TRDV1 and TRDJ1, with 13 bases matching TRDD3. CDR3 length: 25 residues. Trimming removed 2 bases from V and 0 bases from J; junction bases left unmatched: 27. Germline V gene sequence: CDR1 TSWWSYY, CDR2 QGS. CDR3 sequence: CALGEGSHSHLRVLGDTLYTDKLIF. The DNA for the CDR3 is TGTGCTCTTGGGGAAGGGTCCCATTCACACCTACGTGTACTGGGGGATACGCTCTACACCGATAAACTCATCTTT.

This clone is medium-sized (0.01 to 0.1%). V gene TRDV1 combines with J gene TRDJ1, with 7 bases matching TRDD3. The J segment lost 1 base and the V segment lost 1 base, leaving 9 bases of the junction unmatched. The germline V gene has CDR1 TSWWSYY and CDR2 QGS. The CDR3 covers 17 residues. CDR3 region: CALGEPPYWGPTDKLIF. The CDR3, as DNA: TGTGCTCTTGGGGAACCCCCTTACTGGGGACCCACCGATAAACTCATCTTT.

A few counts support this clone. A much larger clone lies a single base off, so this may be a read error. V and J are TRDV1 and TRDJ1, with 7 bases matching TRDD2. Trimming took 7 bases from V and 0 from J; bases not matched to a gene: 20. This CDR3 contains 19 residues. Germline V gives CDR1 TSWWSYY, CDR2 QGS. The CDR3, as DNA: TGTGCTCTTGTGGCCTGCTATACCTTCCTTTACACGTACACCGATAAACTCATCTTT. Its translation is CALVACYTFLYTYTDKLIF.

On this clone itself: A much larger clone differs by one base, so this may be a read error. Other DNA sequences in the sample encode the same CDR3. The chain has TRAV38-2/DV8 and TRDJ1; 11 bases are shared with TRDD3. CDR3 length equals 19 residues. J was trimmed by 3 bases and V by 0 bases; bases with no gene match: 13. The germline V gene encodes CDR1 TSESDYY and CDR2 QEAYKQQN. CDR3 protein: CAYRSASPVLGDRPDKLIF. In DNA form, the CDR3 reads TGTGCTTATAGGAGCGCATCCCCCGTACTGGGGGATAGGCCCGATAAACTCATCTTT.

This clone is labeled as medium-sized. This chain joins TRDV1 and TRDJ4, with TRDD3 matching over 11 bases. V lost 5 bases, J lost 0 bases, and 23 bases stayed unmatched. The CDR3 has 21 amino acids. Germline-derived CDR1 and CDR2 are TSWWSYY and QGS. CDR3 DNA: TGTGCTCTTGGGAAGGGATTGGCCTACCCTTACTACTGGGGGATAACCAGACCCCTGATCTTT. Translating it yields CALGKGLAYPYYWGITRPLIF.

This clone qualifies as medium-sized. This sequence joins TRDV1 and TRDJ2; 8 bases match TRDD3. From germline, CDR1 is TSWWSYY and CDR2 QGS. Losses at the gene ends were 3 bases for V and 8 bases for J; bases not matched to a gene: 17. The CDR3 runs to 18 residues. CDR3 nucleotide sequence: TGTGCTCTTGGGGAGATCTTCTCAACTGGGGGCCAACCCGCACAACTCTTCTTT. This translates into CALGEIFSTGGQPAQLFF.

This clone counts as large. The chain couples TRDV3 to TRDJ1, with 10 bases that match TRDD3. The CDR3 extends over 16 amino acids. Per the germline V gene, CDR1 is TVYSNPD and CDR2 is GDNSRS (reference sequence). V lost 2 bases, J lost 1 base, and 10 bases stayed unmatched. The CDR3, as DNA: TGTGCCTTTGTGGACAACTGGGGGATCGGCACCGATAAACTCATCTTT. It translates to CAFVDNWGIGTDKLIF.

In regard to this clone: This clone may be a read error of a much larger clone one base away. The chain carries TRDV1 and TRDJ1, with 9 bases aligning to TRDD3. V lost 2 bases and J lost 3; bases outside the gene matches: 16. The CDR3 is 19 residues long. Looked up from germline, CDR1 is TSWWSYY and CDR2 is QGS. CDR3 residues: CALGEGVLFLGDGSDKLIF. CDR3 sequence (DNA): TGTGCTCTTGGGGAAGGTGTCCTTTTCCTGGGGGATGGGTCCGATAAACTCATCTTT.

For this clone: One base separates it from a far larger clone, so it is likely a read error. Other DNA sequences from this sample encode an identical CDR3 as well. This chain uses TRAV29/DV5 with TRDJ1; TRDD3 matches 8 bases. Germline loops: CDR1 NSMFDY, CDR2 ISSIKDK. The CDR3 loop spans 20 amino acids. The CDR3 reads CAASLRGKIFRRRDTHKLIF. The CDR3 region has the DNA TGTGCAGCAAGCCTGAGGGGGAAAATCTTCCGTAGAAGGGATACGCATAAACTCATTTTT.

Relative to its sample, this clone is large. The same CDR3 arises from other DNA sequences in this sample as well. V gene TRDV1 combines with J gene TRDJ1; TRDD3 aligns across 10 bases. This CDR3 spans 21 amino acids. Germline V gives CDR1 TSWWSYY, CDR2 QGS. V was pared by 9 bases and J by 3 bases, with 28 bases of the junction left unmatched. The CDR3 nucleotides read TGTGCTCTCGGGACCTTCCCCTTCCCTCTTGGGGGATACACAGGGCCCGATAAACTCATCTTT. It is translated as CALGTFPFPLGGYTGPDKLIF.